This TCR beta chain is from a study of T cells in Graves' hyperthyroidism and ophthalmopathy. This clonotype appeared a few times. Its antigen remains unknown. RNA transcripts gave rise to amplified TCR beta CDR3 regions. HTBI primers drove first-round RT-PCR of the TCR CDR3. TCRdb fed the multiplex PCR reads into MiXCR, producing one record per CDR3 protein. The data contain under 350,000 distinct CDR3 sequences, roughly a fifth of them singletons. General study findings and limits: Ophthalmopathy was told apart from stable hyperthyroidism by a 13 V-J model.

The germline V gene encodes CDR1 ENHRY and CDR2 SYGVKD. The CDR3 is 13 residues long. V shed 2 bases and J shed 7 bases, with 11 bases lying between them. The specimen was blood. The rearrangement joins TRBV10-3 to TRBJ2-5, with no clear D. The TCR sequence derives from a woman aged 45-65 years with Graves' hyperthyroidism. The CDR3 loop reads CAISEGNPATQYF. CDR3 nucleotides: TGTGCCATCAGTGAGGGGAACCCAGCGACCCAGTACTTC.